The 15 T cell receptor beta chains presented below share a single source sample, sequenced in a study of T cell repertoires in cytomegalovirus infection. For these receptors, no antigen is known. TCRdb fed the reads into MiXCR, producing one record per CDR3 protein. In the table there are over 120,000 distinct CDR3 sequences, 32% of which are singletons. Sample: CD8+ T cells from cultured PBMCs, taken from culture after CMV antigen stimulation. The receptors here all came from a human donor in good health (CMV status not recorded). Some clones in this sample may be carry-over from other donors' samples.

The chain employs TRBV20-1 and TRBJ2-1, with 11 bases that match TRBD2. CDR1 and CDR2 from the germline V gene are DFQATT and SNEGSKA (reference sequence). The CDR3 totals 14 residues. J lost 8 bases, V lost 5 bases, and 8 bases had no gene match. This CDR3 is CSAWTSGFGYEQFF. The CDR3 DNA sequence: TGCAGTGCTTGGACTAGCGGGTTTGGATATGAGCAGTTCTTC.

Many counts were recorded for this clonotype. The rearrangement links TRBV20-1 to TRBJ2-3; D is tentatively TRBD1 or TRBD2 (6 bases each). V shed 6 bases and J shed 2 bases, with 15 bases lying between them. Germline V gene sequence: CDR1 DFQATT, CDR2 SNEGSKA (reference sequence). The CDR3 consists of 14 residues. CDR3 region: CSASGAVDTDTQYF. Here the CDR3 DNA reads TGCAGTGCCTCGGGGGCGGTGGACACAGATACGCAGTATTTT.

The V call is TRBV7-6, the J call TRBJ2-1; D not resolved. The CDR3 consists of 13 residues. Germline V gene sequence: CDR1 SGHVS, CDR2 FNYEAQ. Trimming took 1 base from V and 9 from J, leaving 10 bases between them. CDR3 sequence: CASSLEMGGEQFF. The CDR3 bases are TGTGCCAGCAGCTTAGAGATGGGTGGTGAGCAGTTCTTC.

This clonotype was observed once. The V call is TRBV11-2, the J call TRBJ2-3; D not resolved. Germline assignment: CDR1 SGHAT and CDR2 FQNNGV. Trimming stripped 5 bases from V and 4 bases from J, with 7 bases between. The CDR3 sequence is 12 residues long. CDR3 amino acids: CASSPSPDTQYF. In nucleotides, the CDR3 is TGTGCCAGCAGCCCATCTCCAGATACGCAGTATTTT. The entire variable domain, with the rest obtained from reference TRBV11-2 and TRBJ2-3, is as follows: EAGVAQSPRYKIIEKRQSVAFWCNPISGHATLYWYQQILGQGPKLLIQFQNNGVVDDSQLPKDRFSAERLKGVDSTLKIQPAKLEDSAVYLCASSPSPDTQYFGPGTRLTVL.

This clonotype has just a few counts. The chain links TRBV19 to TRBJ1-3; D remains ambiguous. V was cut by 1 base and J by 0 bases, with 10 bases left in between. Germline loops: CDR1 LNHDA, CDR2 SQIVND (reference sequence). The CDR3 length is 16 residues. The CDR3 bases are TGTGCCAGTAGTATAGTTGGGCCGACCTCTGGAAACACCATATATTTT. Translated, it gives CASSIVGPTSGNTIYF.

This clonotype was observed many times. J is TRBJ1-5 and V is TRBV2; D gene ambiguous. From germline, CDR1 is SNHLY and CDR2 FYNNEI. CDR3 length: 15 residues. V was clipped by 0 bases and J by 0 bases, with 6 bases between them. The CDR3 reads CASSEASYSNQPQHF. The DNA of the CDR3 is TGTGCCAGCAGTGAAGCGTCGTATAGCAATCAGCCCCAGCATTTT.

The chain uses TRBV10-2 and TRBJ1-1; D call uncertain. The V gene lost 2 bases and the J gene lost 5 bases, with 9 bases spanning the gap. Germline V gene sequence: CDR1 WSHSY, CDR2 SAAADI. The CDR3 totals 13 residues. Written as DNA, the CDR3 is TGCGCCAGCAGTGAGGGGGATGGGACTGAAGCTTTCTTT. Protein: CASSEGDGTEAFF.

CDR3 in DNA: TGTGCCAGCAGCTTGTCCCGGGACCTCTACGAGCAGTACTTC. This sequence encodes CASSLSRDLYEQYF. The chain joins TRBV5-5 to TRBJ2-7; D tentatively fits TRBD1 or TRBD2 (5 bases each). Germline V lookup: CDR1 SGHKS, CDR2 YYEKEE (reference sequence). V was pared by 1 base and J by 3 bases, with 11 bases between. This CDR3 spans 14 amino acids.

This clonotype occurred a few times. V and J are TRBV7-2 and TRBJ2-1; TRBD1 agrees at 7 bases. The CDR3 sequence is 14 residues long. V trimming: 4 bases; J trimming: 6 bases; junction bases outside the gene matches: 6. In germline, CDR1 is SGHTA, CDR2 FQGNSA. CDR3 sequence: CASSSLGGTNEQFF. The CDR3 bases are TGTGCCAGCAGCTCCCTAGGGGGCACCAATGAGCAGTTCTTC.

This clonotype was counted ten times or more. The chain uses TRBV7-9 and TRBJ1-2; D is unresolved. From germline, CDR1 is SEHNR and CDR2 FQNEAQ (reference sequence). Trimming removed 5 bases at V and 7 bases at J, with 14 bases between. This CDR3 has 13 amino acids. CDR3 sequence (DNA): TGTGCCAGCAGCGACCCCTCTGATACTGGCTACACCTTC. Protein sequence: CASSDPSDTGYTF.

In nucleotides, the CDR3 is TGTGCCAGCAGCTTAGTTCCGGCGTACGAGCAGTACTTC. It encodes CASSLVPAYEQYF. V and J are TRBV7-9 and TRBJ2-7; D ambiguous. Germline V CDR1 and CDR2: SEHNR, FQNEAQ (reference sequence). The CDR3 covers 13 residues. V shed 1 base and J shed 4 bases, with 8 bases lying between them.

The rearrangement uses TRBV12-3 or TRBV12-4 and TRBJ1-1; no reliable D call. Trimming removed 0 bases at V and 5 bases at J, with 16 bases between. The CDR3 consists of 16 residues. The chain's CDR3 is CASSLARGEGRTEAFF. The DNA for the CDR3 is TGTGCCAGCAGTTTAGCGCGCGGCGAAGGGAGGACTGAAGCTTTCTTT.

The V call is TRBV29-1, the J call TRBJ2-1, with 12 bases lining up with TRBD2. The CDR3 contains 16 residues. V dropped 2 bases and J dropped 2; count of bases not matched to a gene: 4. Germline loops: CDR1 SQVTM, CDR2 ANQGSEA. The CDR3 sequence is CSVERASGGAYNEQFF. In DNA form, the CDR3 reads TGCAGCGTTGAAAGAGCTAGCGGGGGGGCCTACAATGAGCAGTTCTTC.

This clonotype was counted many times. J is TRBJ2-1 and V is TRBV7-2; unclear D gene. CDR1 is SGHTA, CDR2 FQGNSA, per germline. CDR3 size: 12 residues. Trimming cost V 3 bases and J 7 bases, with 7 bases left between them. This CDR3 reads CASSLMANEQFF. Here the CDR3 DNA reads TGTGCCAGCAGCTTGATGGCGAATGAGCAGTTCTTC.

The CDR3 region has the DNA TGCAGCGTTGAAGATGGGGGCAGCATGAACACTGAAGCTTTCTTT. Translated, it gives CSVEDGGSMNTEAFF. The rearrangement links TRBV29-1 to TRBJ1-1; tentatively, D is TRBD1 (6 bases). The CDR3 totals 15 residues. V was clipped by 0 bases and J by 0 bases, with 11 bases between them. The germline CDR1 and CDR2 sequences are SQVTM and ANQGSEA.